A selection of T cell receptor beta chains follows, all from one sample in a study of beta chain features in type 1 diabetes. Sequencing was performed with immunoSEQ multiplex PCR; in TCRdb, only in-frame clones are kept and a portion is missing. The sample includes about 650,000 clones, under 15% of them seen just once. Specimen: naive CD4+ T cells from blood. These receptor sequences come from a man younger than 40 with type 1 diabetes. The CDR3 runs from the conserved cysteine through the conserved F or W. A D gene is named only where the DNA matches it firmly. Clone size is given for some rows only: seen once, a few or many times, or a class if the clone is expanded.

size,J,V,D,DNA,CDR3
.,TRBJ1-2,TRBV9,.,TGTGCCAGCAGCGTAGGGGGGGAGATCAACTATGGCTACACCTTC,CASSVGGEINYGYTF
.,TRBJ2-3,TRBV7-9,.,TGTGCCAGCAGCCCCCCGGGACTCTACACAGATACGCAGTATTTT,CASSPPGLYTDTQYF
.,TRBJ2-5,TRBV9,.,TGTGCCAGCAGCGGAGGCGGGACAGTTGTTGAGACCCAGTACTTC,CASSGGGTVVETQYF
.,TRBJ1-6,TRBV4-3,.,TGCGCCAGCAGCCAAGAAAGCAGGGTCTCTTCACCCCTCCACTTT,CASSQESRVSSPLHF
.,TRBJ2-4,TRBV11-2,TRBD1,TGTGCCAGCAGCGTGGGACAGGGGATTGGTAACATTCAGTACTTC,CASSVGQGIGNIQYF
few,TRBJ2-1,TRBV6-5,.,TGTGCCAGCAGTCGGCCCCCGTCCGGCAATGAGCAGTTCTTC,CASSRPPSGNEQFF
.,TRBJ1-1,TRBV18,.,TGTGCCAGCTCACCACCGCACGGAAACACTGAAGCTTTCTTT,CASSPPHGNTEAFF
.,TRBJ2-5,TRBV18,.,TGTGCCAGCTCCCTTGGAGAACAAGAGACCCAGTACTTC,CASSLGEQETQYF
.,TRBJ2-1,TRBV5-6,.,TGTGCCAGCAGCCAACGGTATAATGAGCAGTTCTTC,CASSQRYNEQFF
few,TRBJ2-1,TRBV13,.,TGTGCCAGCAGCGGCGGGATGGCAAGGCAGTTCTTC,CASSGGMARQFF